The 23 T cell receptor beta chains in this list originate from one sample, sequenced in a study of blood T cell repertoires in COVID-19. Clones were sequenced by immunoSEQ multiplex PCR, and TCRdb holds only the in-frame ones, with some missing. The sample records some 150,000 clones, about 90% being singletons. The sequenced sample consisted of peripheral blood. Source of these receptors: a man in his forties or fifties who had recovered from COVID-19.

The V and J genes are TRBV9 and TRBJ2-1, with 10 bases that match TRBD2. Losses at the gene ends were 3 bases for V and 7 bases for J; bases not matched to a gene: 16. Germline assignment: CDR1 SGDLS and CDR2 YYNGEE. The CDR3 runs 18 residues. DNA for the CDR3: TGTGCCAGCAGCGAGGGGCTAGCGGGGGTCCCCGCGGGTAATGAGCAGTTCTTC. This gives the protein CASSEGLAGVPAGNEQFF.

The chain combines TRBV10-3 with TRBJ2-3; D not resolved. Trimming pared 2 bases from V and 4 bases from J, leaving 4 bases between. In germline, CDR1 is ENHRY, CDR2 SYGVKD. CDR3 length: 12 residues. CDR3 DNA sequence: TGTGCCATCAGTGAGAACTCAGATACGCAGTATTTT. Its protein is CAISENSDTQYF.

This clone came up once. This chain uses TRBV27 with TRBJ1-5; D gene uncertain. This CDR3 spans 13 amino acids. V was shortened by 5 bases and J by 7 bases, with 12 bases between the two germline ends. Per germline, CDR1 MNHEY and CDR2 SMNVEV (reference sequence). CDR3 in DNA: TGTGCCAGCAGTACCGCGGGATGGCAGCCCCAGCATTTT. It encodes CASSTAGWQPQHF.

The rearrangement joins TRBV7-3 to TRBJ2-1, with 13 bases fitting TRBD2. CDR3 length equals 15 residues. V was clipped by 5 bases and J by 9 bases; unmatched bases: 7. Germline lookup yields CDR1 SGHTA and CDR2 FQGTGA. CDR3 in DNA: TGTGCCAGCAGCGAACTAGCGGGGGGGCACGGTGAGCAGTTCTTC. This gives the protein CASSELAGGHGEQFF.

The gene calls are TRBV5-1 and TRBJ1-2; unclear D gene. Per germline, CDR1 SGHRS and CDR2 YFSETQ. The CDR3 runs to 15 residues. V lost 0 bases and J 6 bases, leaving 15 bases between the germline ends. The CDR3 sequence is CASSLGRERRDGYTF. In nucleotides, the CDR3 is TGCGCCAGCAGCTTGGGGAGGGAACGCCGGGATGGCTACACCTTC. The whole variable domain, remainder taken from reference TRBV5-1 and TRBJ1-2, is KAGVTQTPRYLIKTRGQQVTLSCSPISGHRSVSWYQQTPGQGLQFLFEYFSETQRNKGNFPGRFSGRQFSNSRSEMNVSTLELGDSALYLCASSLGRERRDGYTFGSGTRLTVV.

The V call is TRBV4-3, the J call TRBJ1-1; 7 bases are shared with TRBD1. Germline CDR1 and CDR2: LGHNA and YSLEER. The CDR3 consists of 17 residues. J was trimmed by 0 bases and V by 0 bases; bases with no gene match: 7. Here the CDR3 DNA reads TGCGCCAGCAGCCAAGATAGGGGGCCTGGCATGAACACTGAAGCTTTCTTT. Translation gives CASSQDRGPGMNTEAFF.

The V and J genes are TRBV5-1 and TRBJ2-5; 8 nucleotides align to TRBD1. Germline-derived CDR1 and CDR2 are SGHRS and YFSETQ. The junction had 5 bases not matched to a gene; V was cut back by 0 bases and J by 1 base. The CDR3 has 16 residues. The CDR3 coding sequence is TGCGCCAGCAGCTTGGGTTTGGACAGGGTCCAAGAGACCCAGTACTTC. Amino acids: CASSLGLDRVQETQYF.

V is TRBV5-6 and J is TRBJ1-3; possibly TRBD1 for D (6 bases). The germline gives CDR1 SGHDT, CDR2 YYEEEE. Trimming pared 4 bases from V and 0 bases from J, leaving 17 bases between. The CDR3 covers 17 residues. For the CDR3, the DNA is TGTGCCAGCAGCCCCCTCACCGACAGGTTCTCTGGAAACACCATATATTTT. Its protein product is CASSPLTDRFSGNTIYF.

The chain combines TRBV7-9 with TRBJ1-1; possibly TRBD1 for D (5 bases). Germline CDR1 SEHNR, CDR2 FQNEAQ (reference sequence). CDR3 size: 18 residues. The germline V and J ends were trimmed by 1 base and 0 bases, with 18 bases remaining between them. The CDR3 region is CASSLELGGTQLNTEAFF. CDR3 sequence (DNA): TGTGCCAGCAGCTTAGAGTTGGGGGGAACGCAGCTGAACACTGAAGCTTTCTTT.

The rearrangement uses TRBV6-5 and TRBJ1-2; 8 nucleotides line up with TRBD1. V shed 6 bases, J shed 0 bases, and the junction held 6 bases outside the gene matches. Per the germline V gene, CDR1 is MNHEY and CDR2 is SVGAGI. The CDR3 length is 15 residues. CDR3 nucleotides: TGTGCCAGCAGCGAGACAGGGGAAGCTAACTATGGCTACACCTTC. Its translation is CASSETGEANYGYTF.

J is TRBJ2-3 and V is TRBV7-8; the match to TRBD2 covers 7 bases. Per the germline V gene, CDR1 is SGHVS and CDR2 is FQNEAQ. After removal of 5 bases from V and 4 bases from J, the junction contained 9 bases not matched to a gene. The CDR3 has 15 amino acids. CDR3: CASSLNSGAADTQYF. As DNA, the CDR3 is TGTGCCAGCAGCCTCAACAGCGGGGCGGCAGATACGCAGTATTTT.

The chain is built from TRBV6-5 and TRBJ1-2; 7 bases are a match to TRBD1. This CDR3 is 14 amino acids long. Looked up from germline, CDR1 is MNHEY and CDR2 is SVGAGI. V gave up 7 bases and J gave up 7 bases; unmatched junction bases: 12. The CDR3 nucleotides are TGTGCCAGCATTCCTACCGGGACAGAGACTGGCTACACCTTC. Translating gives CASIPTGTETGYTF.

The chain is built from TRBV4-1 and TRBJ2-1; 7 bases match TRBD1. Germline CDR1 and CDR2: MGHRA and YSYEKL. This CDR3 region has 14 residues. Trimming removed 1 base from V and 6 bases from J; junction bases left unmatched: 3. The CDR3 region is CASSQGQGTNEQFF. CDR3 nucleotides: TGCGCCAGCAGCCAAGGACAGGGAACCAATGAGCAGTTCTTC.

The genes are TRBV2 and TRBJ1-5, with D unresolved. CDR1 is SNHLY and CDR2 is FYNNEI in the germline V gene. The length of the CDR3 is 13 residues. V was pared by 5 bases and J by 5 bases, with 10 bases between. CDR3 in DNA: TGTGCCAGCAGTCTCGAACTGGATCAGCCCCAGCATTTT. Translating gives CASSLELDQPQHF.

The chain joins TRBV5-6 to TRBJ1-2; 7 positions agree with TRBD1. The junction had 10 bases not matched to a gene; V was cut back by 4 bases and J by 1 base. There are 16 residues in the CDR3. Germline values: CDR1 SGHDT, CDR2 YYEEEE. For the CDR3, the DNA is TGTGCCAGCAGCCTGGGAGGGGCAGGGGGTAACTATGGCTACACCTTC. Translation: CASSLGGAGGNYGYTF.

The chain couples TRBV19 to TRBJ2-3, with D possibly being TRBD1 (6 bases). V lost 6 bases and J lost 6, with 13 bases in between. Per the germline V gene, CDR1 is LNHDA and CDR2 is SQIVND (reference sequence). This CDR3 has 13 amino acids. The CDR3 loop reads CASSLGTFDTQYF. In DNA, the CDR3 is TGTGCCAGTAGCTTAGGGACATTCGATACGCAGTATTTT.

The V and J genes are TRBV19 and TRBJ2-2; 7 bases are shared with TRBD1. This CDR3 has 16 residues. Germline lookup yields CDR1 LNHDA and CDR2 SQIVND (reference sequence). V was pared by 3 bases and J by 4 bases, with 8 bases of the junction left unmatched. The CDR3 sequence: CASSMGRDRSTGELFF. CDR3 DNA: TGTGCCAGTAGTATGGGCCGGGACAGAAGCACCGGGGAGCTGTTTTTT. The whole variable domain, remainder taken from reference TRBV19 and TRBJ2-2, is DGGITQSPKYLFRKEGQNVTLSCEQNLNHDAMYWYRQDPGQGLRLIYYSQIVNDFQKGDIAEGYSVSREKKESFPLTVTSAQKNPTAFYLCASSMGRDRSTGELFFGEGSRLTVL.

This chain connects TRBV9 to TRBJ1-6; possible D gene TRBD1, 5 bases. Germline loops: CDR1 SGDLS, CDR2 YYNGEE. Trimming removed 0 bases at V and 6 bases at J, with 7 bases between. The CDR3 runs to 14 residues. The CDR3 coding sequence is TGTGCCAGCAGCGTAGAGACAGTTAATTCACCCCTCCACTTT. This codes for CASSVETVNSPLHF.

The chain joins TRBV30 to TRBJ2-7; TRBD1 aligns across 7 bases. Germline V gene lookup returns CDR1 GTSNPN and CDR2 SVGIG (reference sequence). V dropped 1 base and J dropped 0; count of bases not matched to a gene: 3. This CDR3 region has 14 residues. The CDR3 loop is CAWSETGSSYEQYF. In nucleotides, the CDR3 is TGTGCCTGGAGTGAGACAGGGAGCTCCTACGAGCAGTACTTC.

The chain combines TRBV2 with TRBJ1-1; 11 nucleotides line up with TRBD1. The CDR3 has 15 residues. Germline V CDR1 and CDR2: SNHLY, FYNNEI. Unmatched junction bases numbered 2, after V lost 4 bases and J lost 1 base. The CDR3 reads CASSGTGGENTEAFF. CDR3 nucleotides: TGTGCCAGCAGTGGGACAGGGGGCGAGAACACTGAAGCTTTCTTT.

This sequence joins TRBV7-9 and TRBJ1-5, with D maybe TRBD1 (6 bases). The CDR3 has 15 residues. Germline values: CDR1 SEHNR, CDR2 FQNEAQ (reference sequence). Deletions cut 5 bases from V and 6 bases from J, with 17 bases between. The CDR3 DNA sequence: TGTGCCAGCAGCCCTGATTGGGAAGGGGGTCAGCCCCAGCATTTT. Its protein product is CASSPDWEGGQPQHF.

The chain couples TRBV5-5 to TRBJ1-6; perhaps TRBD1 as D (5 bases). Germline V gene lookup returns CDR1 SGHKS and CDR2 YYEKEE (reference sequence). Trimming left V 0 bases short and J 8 bases short, with 15 bases between. This CDR3 is 16 amino acids long. The CDR3 DNA follows: TGTGCCAGCAGCTTGGGTGGGGCAGGGAACTATTCACCCCTCCACTTT. Translating gives CASSLGGAGNYSPLHF.

This chain links TRBV19 with TRBJ1-3; perhaps TRBD1 as D (5 bases). Germline CDR1 reads LNHDA; CDR2 reads SQIVND (reference sequence). CDR3 length equals 14 residues. V dropped 7 bases and J dropped 0 bases, with 10 bases sitting between them. The CDR3 region has the DNA TGTGCCAGTAAAGACAGTAGCTCTGGAAACACCATATATTTT. Protein sequence: CASKDSSSGNTIYF.